This entry lists 16 T cell receptor beta chains sequenced from one sample in a study of memory CD4+ T cells and cytomegalovirus serostatus. Single viable CD3+CD4+CD8-CD45RO+ cells were sorted as the memory CD4+ T cells. Here immunoSEQ multiplex PCR was the method, and the copy in TCRdb shows in-frame clones only, minus some. Of approximately 46,000 clones in the sample, 74% are singletons; the top ten hold around 1.2%. Sample: memory CD4+ T cells from blood. The receptors here all came from an adult in good health and CMV-seropositive.

The V and J genes are TRBV7-2 and TRBJ2-2; 8 bases map to TRBD2. The V gene's germline CDR1 is SGHTA and CDR2 FQGNSA. The CDR3 runs to 14 residues. The V segment lost 2 bases and the J segment 6 bases; nucleotides outside the gene matches: 2. The CDR3 protein is CASSLYGRAGELFF. CDR3 nucleotide sequence: TGTGCCAGCAGCTTATACGGGAGGGCCGGGGAGCTGTTTTTT.

V and J are TRBV6-6 and TRBJ1-2; D possibly corresponds to TRBD1 (5 bases). Germline V gene lookup returns CDR1 MNHNY and CDR2 SVGAGI (reference sequence). The CDR3 loop spans 16 amino acids. Trimming pared 0 bases from V and 7 bases from J, leaving 18 bases between. The CDR3 DNA follows: TGTGCCAGCAGTTACTCGGGGGGGACTGTCTCGGGTGGCTACACCTTC. Encoded protein: CASSYSGGTVSGGYTF.

This clone was counted between two and nine times. This rearrangement joins TRBV5-4 to TRBJ2-7; D is unclear. V lost 4 bases to trimming and J lost 2 bases, with 16 bases between them. The CDR3 has 15 amino acids. Germline CDR1 SGHNT, CDR2 YYREEE (reference sequence). CDR3: CASSLTGTYPYEQYF. CDR3 nucleotides: TGTGCCAGCAGCCTGACCGGAACCTATCCCTACGAGCAGTACTTC.

The genes are TRBV10-3 and TRBJ2-7, with D perhaps matching TRBD1 (6 bases). This CDR3 spans 15 amino acids. Trimming took 2 bases from V and 0 from J, leaving 11 bases between them. Germline CDR1 reads ENHRY; CDR2 reads SYGVKD. The CDR3 protein is CAISEGTSSSYEQYF. CDR3 DNA sequence: TGTGCCATCAGTGAGGGGACATCGAGCTCCTACGAGCAGTACTTC.

This clone was recorded only once. This chain joins TRBV2 and TRBJ2-7; 7 bases fit TRBD1. J gave up 6 bases and V 3 bases, and 5 bases lay outside the gene matches. The CDR3 has 13 residues. Germline CDR1 reads SNHLY; CDR2 reads FYNNEI. For the CDR3, the DNA is TGTGCCAGCAGTGATCTAGAGGGGGCCGAGCAGTACTTC. Translating gives CASSDLEGAEQYF.

CDR3: CAISGDKQGKLFF. CDR3 nucleotide sequence: TGTGCCATCAGTGGGGACAAGCAGGGAAAACTGTTTTTT. The chain joins TRBV10-3 to TRBJ1-4; TRBD1 might be the D (6 bases). The CDR3 length is 13 residues. CDR1 is ENHRY, CDR2 SYGVKD, per germline. V gave up 4 bases and J gave up 10 bases, with 13 bases separating them.

The chain has TRBV5-6 and TRBJ2-7, with a possible D match to TRBD2 (5 bases). The germline V gene has CDR1 SGHDT and CDR2 YYEEEE. Trimming left V 4 bases short and J 3 bases short, with 17 bases between. This CDR3 is 15 amino acids long. The CDR3 DNA sequence: TGTGCCAGCAGCGAAATCCGGGAACCCCTCTACGAGCAGTACTTC. Its protein product is CASSEIREPLYEQYF.

The gene calls are TRBV14 and TRBJ1-1; no clear D. This CDR3 contains 15 residues. From germline, CDR1 is SGHDN and CDR2 FVKESK. Trimming pared 3 bases from V and 8 bases from J, leaving 19 bases between. CDR3 bases: TGTGCCAGCAGCCACGGACCCACGTCCTTAATCGAAGCTTTCTTT. Encoded protein: CASSHGPTSLIEAFF.

The chain couples TRBV5-4 to TRBJ2-7, with 7 nucleotides matching TRBD2. This CDR3 contains 13 residues. Germline lookup yields CDR1 SGHNT and CDR2 YYREEE (reference sequence). After removal of 4 bases from V and 3 bases from J, the junction contained 4 bases not matched to a gene. CDR3 coding DNA: TGTGCCAGCAGCCGTAGCGGGTACTACGAGCAGTACTTC. Protein product: CASSRSGYYEQYF.

This clone has only a few counts. V and J are TRBV6-1 and TRBJ1-5; 10 nucleotides align to TRBD1. The V gene end was trimmed by 5 bases and the J gene end by 7 bases; junction bases not matched to a gene: 8. Germline V gene lookup returns CDR1 MNHNS and CDR2 SASEGT. The CDR3 loop spans 15 amino acids. CDR3 in DNA: TGTGCCAGCAGTACCCGGACAGGGGGTTACCAGCCCCAGCATTTT. This gives the protein CASSTRTGGYQPQHF.

J is TRBJ1-3 and V is TRBV18; tentative D call: TRBD1 (5 bases). Trimming pared 2 bases from V and 9 bases from J, leaving 14 bases between. Germline CDR1 is KGHSH and CDR2 is LQKENI. CDR3 length: 14 residues. CDR3 sequence (DNA): TGTGCCAGCTCACCAAGGAGGGGAGAAGGCACCATATATTTT. Protein: CASSPRRGEGTIYF.

The rearrangement uses TRBV6-6 and TRBJ2-1; possibly TRBD2 for D (5 bases). The CDR3 contains 12 residues. Deletions cut 7 bases from V and 6 bases from J, with 10 bases between. Looked up from germline, CDR1 is MNHNY and CDR2 is SVGAGI (reference sequence). The CDR3 is CASNDGLNEQFF. The CDR3 nucleotides read TGTGCCAGCAACGACGGACTCAATGAGCAGTTCTTC.

The chain employs TRBV27 and TRBJ1-2, with 8 bases fitting TRBD1. This CDR3 has 15 residues. The V gene end was trimmed by 9 bases and the J gene end by 1 base; junction bases not matched to a gene: 10. CDR1 and CDR2 from the germline V gene are MNHEY and SMNVEV (reference sequence). The CDR3 DNA is TGTGCCAGTCCTACCCTGGACAGGGATAACTATGGCTACACCTTC. This encodes CASPTLDRDNYGYTF.

This clone was detected once. The chain joins TRBV7-2 to TRBJ1-2; 8 bases match TRBD1. V gave up 2 bases and J gave up 6 bases; unmatched junction bases: 5. Germline V gives CDR1 SGHTA, CDR2 FQGNSA. The CDR3 has 14 amino acids. Written as DNA, the CDR3 is TGTGCCAGCAGCTTATCAGGGGGCGGTAATGGCTACACCTTC. Protein product: CASSLSGGGNGYTF.

V is TRBV5-1 and J is TRBJ2-2; 8 bases are shared with TRBD1. Germline CDR1 is SGHRS and CDR2 is YFSETQ. This CDR3 is built from 15 residues. Trimming took 2 bases from V and 7 from J; bases not matched to a gene: 7. CDR3 bases: TGCGCCAGCAGCTTCCCCGCAGGGGGCCACGGGGAGCTGTTTTTT. Its protein is CASSFPAGGHGELFF.

This clone was found a few times. The chain employs TRBV7-9 and TRBJ2-7; D may be TRBD1 (6 bases). The V and J ends lost 5 bases and 1 base respectively, with 12 bases between them. Per germline, CDR1 SEHNR and CDR2 FQNEAQ (reference sequence). The CDR3 covers 14 residues. The chain's CDR3 is CASSVRGSSYEQYF. As DNA, the CDR3 is TGTGCCAGCAGCGTCAGGGGCAGTTCCTACGAGCAGTACTTC.